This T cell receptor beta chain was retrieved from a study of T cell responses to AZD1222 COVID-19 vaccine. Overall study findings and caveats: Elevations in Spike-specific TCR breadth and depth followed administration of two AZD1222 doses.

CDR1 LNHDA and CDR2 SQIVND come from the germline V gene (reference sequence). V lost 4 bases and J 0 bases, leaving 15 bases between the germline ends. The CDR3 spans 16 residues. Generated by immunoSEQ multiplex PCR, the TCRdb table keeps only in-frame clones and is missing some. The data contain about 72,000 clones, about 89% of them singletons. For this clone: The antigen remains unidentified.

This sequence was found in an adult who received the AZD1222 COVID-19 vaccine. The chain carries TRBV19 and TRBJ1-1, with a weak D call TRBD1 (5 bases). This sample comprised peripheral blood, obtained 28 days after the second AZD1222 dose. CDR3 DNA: TGTGCCAGTAGTACCAGACAGCTTTTAATGAACACTGAAGCTTTCTTT. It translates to CASSTRQLLMNTEAFF.